The 19 T cell receptor beta chains below were found in one sample sequenced in a study of T cell repertoires in cytomegalovirus infection. TCRdb reprocessed the reads via MiXCR and lists one record per CDR3 protein. The sample lists approximately 100,000 distinct CDR3 sequences; less than 25% were seen once. The sample taken for sequencing was CD8+ T cells from PBMCs. The origin of the receptors is a human donor in good health (CMV status not recorded). Some clones in this sample may be carry-over from other donors' samples.

The rearrangement joins TRBV27 to TRBJ2-5; 7 positions match TRBD1. CDR3 length: 15 residues. The junction had 9 bases not matched to a gene; V was cut back by 5 bases and J by 3 bases. The germline V gene has CDR1 MNHEY and CDR2 SMNVEV (reference sequence). The CDR3 coding sequence is TGTGCCAGCAGTCCACTACAGGGGTCCGAAGAGACCCAGTACTTC. Protein: CASSPLQGSEETQYF.

This clonotype has a handful of counts. J is TRBJ2-7 and V is TRBV28, with D possibly TRBD1 on 5 matching bases. This CDR3 is built from 11 residues. The V gene's germline CDR1 is MDHEN and CDR2 SYDVKM. Trimming pared 6 bases from V and 2 bases from J, leaving 5 bases between. The CDR3 nucleotides are TGTGCCAGCAGACAGGCCTACGAGCAGTACTTC. It yields the protein CASRQAYEQYF.

In its sample, this clonotype was seen many times. This CDR3 reads CASSLASDYNEQFF. In DNA, the CDR3 is TGTGCCAGCAGCTTAGCATCAGACTACAATGAGCAGTTCTTC. The V call is TRBV7-2, the J call TRBJ2-1, with D hard to call. Trimming took 0 bases from V and 3 from J, leaving 6 bases between them. CDR3 length equals 14 residues. Per the germline V gene, CDR1 is SGHTA and CDR2 is FQGNSA.

This clonotype appeared a few times. The CDR3 nucleotides are TGTGCCAGCAGGGACAACTATGGCTACACCTTC. Translating gives CASRDNYGYTF. The chain has TRBV12-3 or TRBV12-4 and TRBJ1-2; D remains ambiguous. CDR3 length equals 11 residues. V dropped 6 bases and J dropped 2 bases, with 4 bases sitting between them.

This clonotype was recorded at least ten times. The chain links TRBV12-5 to TRBJ2-4; D is possibly TRBD1 or TRBD2 (5 bases each). Germline CDR1 is LGHNT and CDR2 is FRNRAP. With 5 bases removed from V and 0 bases from J, the gap between germline ends came to 23 bases. There are 19 residues in the CDR3. CDR3 in amino acids: CASGRIGAEEILAKNIQYF. The DNA of the CDR3 is TGTGCTAGTGGTCGGATCGGGGCGGAAGAGATACTAGCCAAAAACATTCAGTACTTC.

This clonotype was recorded a few times. The J gene is TRBJ2-5, the V gene TRBV7-9; 7 nucleotides line up with TRBD1. Germline lookup yields CDR1 SEHNR and CDR2 FQNEAQ (reference sequence). The CDR3 runs to 17 residues. Losses at the gene ends were 0 bases for V and 4 bases for J; bases not matched to a gene: 11. CDR3 DNA sequence: TGTGCCAGCAGCTTAGCGAGGGGGCGCAAAAATGGAGAGACCCAGTACTTC. Its translation is CASSLARGRKNGETQYF.

The V call is TRBV7-9, the J call TRBJ1-1; no clear D. This CDR3 region has 14 residues. Deletions cut 5 bases from V and 5 bases from J, with 15 bases between. Germline CDR1 is SEHNR and CDR2 is FQNEAQ (reference sequence). CDR3 residues: CASSAWIRETEAFF. The CDR3 DNA reads as TGTGCCAGCAGCGCCTGGATCCGGGAAACTGAAGCTTTCTTT.

The chain links TRBV27 to TRBJ1-1, with D possibly TRBD1 on 6 matching bases. Germline CDR1 and CDR2: MNHEY and SMNVEV (reference sequence). The CDR3 is made up of 15 amino acids. Trimming removed 4 bases from V and 3 bases from J, with 15 bases in between. CDR3 DNA: TGTGCCAGCAGTTCTAAACAGGGATGGGACACTGAAGCTTTCTTT. Translating it yields CASSSKQGWDTEAFF.

CDR3 loop: CSVVGYLDSNNEQFF. The CDR3 DNA is TGCAGCGTCGTGGGATACCTCGACAGTAACAATGAGCAGTTCTTC. The V gene is TRBV29-1, the J gene TRBJ2-1; tentatively, D is TRBD1 (5 bases). In germline, CDR1 is SQVTM, CDR2 ANQGSEA. This CDR3 has 15 amino acids. Trimming removed 6 bases at V and 5 bases at J, with 20 bases between.

This clonotype was recorded at least ten times. This chain joins TRBV7-2 and TRBJ2-7, with a tentative D call TRBD2 (5 bases). CDR1 and CDR2 from the germline V gene are SGHTA and FQGNSA. Trimming removed 2 bases from V and 3 bases from J, with 8 bases in between. CDR3 size: 13 residues. The CDR3 DNA follows: TGTGCCAGCAGCTTACCGGGGTTCTACGAGCAGTACTTC. It yields the protein CASSLPGFYEQYF.

This clonotype was seen a single time. In DNA, the CDR3 is TGTGCCAGCAGTTACTCGCAGAGGAATGAGCAGTTCTTC. Its protein product is CASSYSQRNEQFF. The chain is built from TRBV6-6 and TRBJ2-1; no definite D call. Germline lookup yields CDR1 MNHNY and CDR2 SVGAGI (reference sequence). The V end was cut by 0 bases, the J end by 7 bases, with 7 bases between. The CDR3 is 13 amino acids.

The CDR3 nucleotides read TGCAGTGCTAGGCCCTCCGGTAGCACAGATACGCAGTATTTT. Its protein is CSARPSGSTDTQYF. V is TRBV20-1 and J is TRBJ2-3, with D unresolved. CDR1 and CDR2 (germline): DFQATT, SNEGSKA (reference sequence). Trimming removed 3 bases at V and 0 bases at J, with 10 bases between. CDR3 size: 14 residues.

This clonotype was counted ten times or more. The genes are TRBV7-8 and TRBJ1-6; the match to TRBD1 covers 8 bases. The CDR3 runs 15 residues. With V trimmed by 1 base and J by 6 bases, 2 bases remained unmatched. Germline lookup yields CDR1 SGHVS and CDR2 FQNEAQ. The CDR3 coding sequence is TGTGCCAGCAGCTTAGGACAGGGGAGTAATTCACCCCTCCACTTT. This encodes CASSLGQGSNSPLHF. Based on the CDR3 plus reference TRBV7-8 and TRBJ1-6, the full variable domain is GAGVSQSPRYKVAKRGQDVALRCDPISGHVSLFWYQQALGQGPEFLTYFQNEAQLDKSGLPSDRFFAERPEGSVSTLKIQRTQQEDSAVYLCASSLGQGSNSPLHFGNGTRLTVT.

The V call is TRBV6-8, the J call TRBJ1-1; weak D call: TRBD1 (6 bases). The germline V gene encodes CDR1 MNHGY and CDR2 SAAAGT. The V end lost 6 bases, the J end lost 7 bases, and 15 bases lay between the germline ends. The length of the CDR3 is 13 residues. For the CDR3, the DNA is TGTGCCAGCAGCCCCAGGGGCAGCATTGAAGCTTTCTTT. As protein: CASSPRGSIEAFF.

This clonotype was seen more than once but under ten times. V gene TRBV7-9 combines with J gene TRBJ2-1, with TRBD1 matching over 9 bases. The CDR3 runs 15 residues. Germline assignment: CDR1 SEHNR and CDR2 FQNEAQ (reference sequence). J gave up 7 bases and V 5 bases, and 9 bases lay outside the gene matches. The CDR3 DNA is TGTGCCAGCAGCCCACCGGACAGGGGCGCGAATGAGCAGTTCTTC. Encoded protein: CASSPPDRGANEQFF.

This clonotype was observed many times. The chain couples TRBV20-1 to TRBJ2-6; D gene ambiguous. Germline V gives CDR1 DFQATT, CDR2 SNEGSKA (reference sequence). The CDR3 extends over 15 amino acids. V lost 1 base and J 5 bases, leaving 12 bases between the germline ends. The CDR3 sequence is CSARGMPLWANVLTF. The CDR3 DNA is TGCAGTGCTAGAGGCATGCCCCTCTGGGCCAACGTCCTGACTTTC.

The chain couples TRBV7-6 to TRBJ2-3; TRBD2 aligns across 7 bases. Germline V gives CDR1 SGHVS, CDR2 FNYEAQ. The CDR3 extends over 13 amino acids. V gave up 4 bases and J gave up 11 bases; unmatched junction bases: 9. The CDR3 here is CASSYSGGGEQYF. CDR3 nucleotide sequence: TGTGCCAGCAGCTATAGTGGGGGGGGGGAGCAGTATTTT.

This clonotype was seen a single time. V is TRBV20-1 and J is TRBJ2-3; 12 positions agree with TRBD2. The V gene end was trimmed by 1 base and the J gene end by 5 bases; junction bases not matched to a gene: 16. Germline assignment: CDR1 DFQATT and CDR2 SNEGSKA (reference sequence). The CDR3 totals 19 residues. The CDR3 DNA follows: TGCAGTGCTAGAGCCCTAGCCGCTCTAGCGGGGGGGCCGATAGATACGCAGTATTTT. It translates to CSARALAALAGGPIDTQYF.

In this sample, this clonotype turned up a few times. The chain recombines TRBV6-2 or TRBV6-3 with TRBJ2-7; possibly TRBD1 for D (6 bases). V was clipped by 2 bases and J by 3 bases, with 17 bases between them. Per the germline V gene, CDR1 is MNHEY and CDR2 is SVGEGT. The CDR3 runs 16 residues. The CDR3 loop reads CASSYRAAGAIYEQYF. DNA of the CDR3: TGTGCCAGCAGTTACCGGGCGGCAGGGGCAATCTACGAGCAGTACTTC.